Listed below are T cell receptor beta chains from one sample, sequenced in a study of blood T cell repertoires in COVID-19. TCRdb keeps only in-frame clones here, not all; method: immunoSEQ multiplex PCR. The sample includes 55,000 to 80,000 clones, over 75% of them seen just once. Material: peripheral blood. Source of these receptors: a man aged 50 or older with acute or convalescent COVID-19. Both conserved end residues are part of each CDR3. Fields, in order: J gene, clone size, D gene, V gene, CDR3 DNA, CDR3 protein. The D gene is left open where the match is weak. A row's size may be missing; if present it is once, few, many or a size class.

TRBJ1-5	NA	NA	TRBV19	TGTGCCAGTAGGATTGACGGGTTCGTCAATCAGCCCCAGCATTTT	CASRIDGFVNQPQHF
TRBJ2-2	NA	NA	TRBV20-1	TGCAGTGCTAGTGGCGGGAACACCGGGGAGCTGTTTTTT	CSASGGNTGELFF
TRBJ2-7	few	TRBD2	TRBV7-2	TGTGCCAGCAGTCAAGACTCGGGGGGATCCTACGAGCAGTACTTC	CASSQDSGGSYEQYF
TRBJ2-7	NA	TRBD2	TRBV7-9	TGTGCCAGCAGGGGACTAGGGGGCTACGAGCAGTACTTC	CASRGLGGYEQYF
TRBJ1-1	NA	NA	TRBV3-1/TRBV3-2	TGTGCCAGCAGCTTAACAGGGTCAATTGAAGCTTTCTTT	CASSLTGSIEAFF
TRBJ1-1	NA	TRBD1	TRBV19	TGTGCCAGTAGGTCCGGACAGGGTTCGGGCACTGAAGCTTTCTTT	CASRSGQGSGTEAFF
TRBJ1-5	NA	NA	TRBV19	TGTGCCAGTAGCACCCCGGACAGACCCTATCAGCCCCAGCATTTT	CASSTPDRPYQPQHF
TRBJ1-4	NA	NA	TRBV14	TGTGCCAGCAGCCCCCTCTTGAGAGGTCCTAATGAAAAACTGTTTTTT	CASSPLLRGPNEKLFF
TRBJ1-2	NA	NA	TRBV9	TGTGCCAGCAGCCCAGACGGGGTGGGTGACACCTTC	CASSPDGVGDTF
TRBJ2-5	NA	TRBD2	TRBV10-3	TGTGCCATCAGCAGGGGACTAGCGGGACAAGAGACCCAGTACTTC	CAISRGLAGQETQYF
TRBJ1-4	NA	NA	TRBV14	TGTGCCAGCAGCCAACTCAGTAATGAAAAACTGTTTTTT	CASSQLSNEKLFF
TRBJ1-1	NA	NA	TRBV7-2	TGTGCCAGCGAAAAAACTGTTACCTTGAACACTGAAGCTTTCTTT	CASEKTVTLNTEAFF
TRBJ2-1	NA	TRBD1	TRBV18	TGTGCCAGCTCATTAACAGGGGTCGGTAACAATGAGCAGTTCTTC	CASSLTGVGNNEQFF
TRBJ1-2	NA	TRBD1	TRBV18	TGTGCCAGCTCACCCACCGGGACAGGGGTCAACTATGGCTACACCTTC	CASSPTGTGVNYGYTF
TRBJ1-4	NA	TRBD1	TRBV7-9	TGTGCCAGCAGCTCTGGGACAGTCGCAACTAATGAAAAACTGTTTTTT	CASSSGTVATNEKLFF
TRBJ1-1	NA	TRBD1	TRBV11-2	TGTGCCAGCAGCTTAGCGGGGACAGTCACTGAAGCTTTCTTT	CASSLAGTVTEAFF
TRBJ1-6	NA	TRBD1	TRBV9	TGTGCCAGCAGCCCGCAGGGGGCTCAGACCGGTTCACCCCTCCACTTT	CASSPQGAQTGSPLHF
TRBJ1-2	NA	TRBD1	TRBV28	TGTGCCAGCAGTTTATCTAGGGGGCTTGGCGGCTACACCTTC	CASSLSRGLGGYTF
TRBJ2-1	NA	NA	TRBV25-1	TGTGCCAGCATGAGGGGGTACAATGAGCAGTTCTTC	CASMRGYNEQFF
TRBJ2-1	once	TRBD1	TRBV4-1	TGCGCCAGCAGCCGGGGGACAGGGGAACCCTACAATGAGCAGTTCTTC	CASSRGTGEPYNEQFF
TRBJ1-3	NA	NA	TRBV19	TGTGCCAGTAGGGTCCGAGGGGGTGGAAACACCATATATTTT	CASRVRGGGNTIYF
TRBJ2-7	NA	TRBD2	TRBV4-1	TGCGCCAGCAGCTCAAGCGGGCTAGCGGGCGTCGAGCAGTACTTC	CASSSSGLAGVEQYF
TRBJ1-2	NA	NA	TRBV3-1/TRBV3-2	TGTGCCAGCAGACGAGATTACTTAATCGGTGCGTCTGGCTACACCTTC	CASRRDYLIGASGYTF
TRBJ2-2	NA	TRBD2	TRBV11-3	TGTGCCAGCAGCTGGGGGGGGACCGGGGAGCTGTTTTTT	CASSWGGTGELFF
TRBJ2-5	NA	NA	TRBV12-1	TGTGCCAGCAGCTTCCAGAGCTACAGGGAAGAGACCCAGTACTTC	CASSFQSYREETQYF
TRBJ1-4	NA	NA	TRBV11-3	TGTGCCAGCAGACCGGGAACTAATGAAAAACTGTTTTTT	CASRPGTNEKLFF
TRBJ2-3	NA	TRBD2	TRBV5-1	TGCGCCAGCAGGCGGGAGCGCACAGATACGCAGTATTTT	CASRRERTDTQYF
TRBJ1-1	NA	NA	TRBV6-5	TGTGCCAGCAGTTACCTGGACAGTTTGAACACTGAAGCTTTCTTT	CASSYLDSLNTEAFF
TRBJ2-6	once	TRBD2	TRBV9	TGTGCCAGCAGCCCCTGGGGGGGAGGAGCGGTGGTTGGGGCCAACGTCCTGACTTTC	CASSPWGGGAVVGANVLTF
TRBJ2-7	NA	TRBD1	TRBV4-1	TGCGCCAGCAGCCAAGGCCCCGGAAAGGACAGGGGTTACGAGCAGTACTTC	CASSQGPGKDRGYEQYF
TRBJ1-5	NA	NA	TRBV27	TGTGCCAGCAGTTCCTATAGCAATCAGCCCCAGCATTTT	CASSSYSNQPQHF
TRBJ2-5	NA	TRBD2	TRBV5-1	TGCGCCAGCAGCTTGGAGCTAGCGGAGGGGGAGACCCAGTACTTC	CASSLELAEGETQYF
TRBJ1-1	once	NA	TRBV4-1	TGCGCCAGCAGCCAAGTATTCACAACTGAAGCTTTCTTT	CASSQVFTTEAFF
TRBJ2-1	NA	TRBD2	TRBV28	TGTGCCAGCAGTTCACATAGCGGGAGGGCCGATAATGAGCAGTTCTTC	CASSSHSGRADNEQFF
TRBJ2-5	NA	TRBD2	TRBV23-1	TGCGCCAGCCCGTACCCTAGCGGGGGCCACCCGAACCAAGAGACCCAGTACTTC	CASPYPSGGHPNQETQYF
TRBJ1-3	NA	NA	TRBV28	TGTGCCAGCAGTCGGTTGGAGCCCTCTGGAAACACCATATATTTT	CASSRLEPSGNTIYF
TRBJ1-2	NA	TRBD1	TRBV19	TGTGCCAGTAGTACGACTGGACAGGGGAGGGACTATGGCTACACCTTC	CASSTTGQGRDYGYTF
TRBJ2-2	once	NA	TRBV9	TGTGCCAGCAGTGACAGTTTCACCGGGGAGCTGTTTTTT	CASSDSFTGELFF
TRBJ2-1	NA	NA	TRBV3-1/TRBV3-2	TGTGCCAGCAGCCAGGTTCGATCTTTCGGTGAGCAGTTCTTC	CASSQVRSFGEQFF
TRBJ2-2	NA	NA	TRBV12-5	TGTGCTAGTGGTTTCTACAGCCTGAACACCGGGGAGCTGTTTTTT	CASGFYSLNTGELFF
TRBJ1-1	NA	NA	TRBV6-6	TGTGCCAGCGCCGTGAGGGCTGAAGCTTTCTTT	CASAVRAEAFF
TRBJ1-1	NA	NA	TRBV19	TGTGCCAGTATCCCACCGGGGAAGATGGCTGAAGCTTTCTTT	CASIPPGKMAEAFF
TRBJ2-7	NA	NA	TRBV27	TGTGCCAGCAGTTTATCAAGAGCCCTCGGGTACGAGCAGTACTTC	CASSLSRALGYEQYF
TRBJ2-7	NA	TRBD2	TRBV12-3/TRBV12-4	TGTGCCAGCACTAGACTAGCGGGGGACGAGCAGTACTTC	CASTRLAGDEQYF
TRBJ2-1	NA	TRBD2	TRBV6-6	TGTGCCAGCAGTATTAGCGGGAGAAGGAATGAGCAGTTCTTC	CASSISGRRNEQFF
TRBJ1-5	NA	TRBD1	TRBV19	TGTGCCAGTAGTGCCGGACAGGGATCATATCAGCCCCAGCATTTT	CASSAGQGSYQPQHF
TRBJ2-5	NA	TRBD1	TRBV5-1	TGCGCCAGCAGCCCGGGACAGGCCTCGGGGGAGACCCAGTACTTC	CASSPGQASGETQYF
TRBJ1-2	NA	NA	TRBV27	TGTGCCAGCAGTTTAAGGGGAGGGGGTGGCTACACCTTC	CASSLRGGGGYTF
TRBJ2-7	NA	TRBD2	TRBV27	TGTGCCAGACGGACGGGGCTAGCGGGAGGTCCGGACTACGAGCAGTACTTC	CARRTGLAGGPDYEQYF
TRBJ2-2	NA	TRBD1	TRBV6-2/TRBV6-3	TGTGCCAGCAGTTACTCGAACTACAGGGGGCGCTTCGGGGAGCTGTTTTTT	CASSYSNYRGRFGELFF
TRBJ2-5	NA	TRBD2	TRBV7-7	TGTGCTAGCAGCGCGAATAGCGGGAAAGAGACCCAGTACTTC	CASSANSGKETQYF
TRBJ1-6	NA	NA	TRBV7-2	TGTGCCAGCAGCTTAGTTAATGCTAATAATTCACCCCTCCACTTT	CASSLVNANNSPLHF
TRBJ1-5	NA	NA	TRBV19	TGTGCCAGTAGTATAGACAGGGGAGGCAATCAGCCCCAGCATTTT	CASSIDRGGNQPQHF
TRBJ1-5	NA	NA	TRBV7-9	TGTGCCAGCAGCTTCGGTAGCAATCAGCCCCAGCATTTT	CASSFGSNQPQHF
TRBJ1-6	NA	TRBD1	TRBV5-6	TGTGCCAGCAGCTTCCTACAGGGGCCTAATTCACCCCTCCACTTT	CASSFLQGPNSPLHF